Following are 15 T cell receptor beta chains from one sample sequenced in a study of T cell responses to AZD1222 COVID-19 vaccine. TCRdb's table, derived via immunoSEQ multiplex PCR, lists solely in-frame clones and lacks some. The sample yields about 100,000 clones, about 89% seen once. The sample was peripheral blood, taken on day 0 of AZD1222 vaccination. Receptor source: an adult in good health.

CDR3 sequence (DNA): TGCGCCAGCAGCTTGGTAGCGGGAGTAGCAGATACGCAGTATTTT. Translating it yields CASSLVAGVADTQYF. The chain uses TRBV5-1 and TRBJ2-3; TRBD2 aligns across 9 bases. In germline, CDR1 is SGHRS, CDR2 YFSETQ. The CDR3 extends over 15 amino acids. V lost 0 bases to trimming and J lost 4 bases; unmatched junction nucleotides: 3.

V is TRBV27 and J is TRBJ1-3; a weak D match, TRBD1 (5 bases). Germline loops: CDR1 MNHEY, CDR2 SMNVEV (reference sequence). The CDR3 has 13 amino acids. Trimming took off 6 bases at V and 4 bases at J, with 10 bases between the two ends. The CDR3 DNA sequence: TGTGCCAGCAGCCGGGGGTTGGGAAACACCATATATTTT. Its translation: CASSRGLGNTIYF.

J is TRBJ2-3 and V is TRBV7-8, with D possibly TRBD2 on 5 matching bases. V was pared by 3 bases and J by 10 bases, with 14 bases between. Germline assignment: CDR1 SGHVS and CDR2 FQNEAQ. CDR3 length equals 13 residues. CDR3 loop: CASSLELVLPQYF. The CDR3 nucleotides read TGTGCCAGCAGCTTGGAACTAGTCCTCCCGCAGTATTTT.

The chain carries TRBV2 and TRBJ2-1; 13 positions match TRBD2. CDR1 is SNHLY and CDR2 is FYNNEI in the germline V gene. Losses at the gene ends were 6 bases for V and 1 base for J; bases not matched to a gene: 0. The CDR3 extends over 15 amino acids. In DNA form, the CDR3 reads TGTGCCAGCAGGGGACTAGCGGGATCCTACAATGAGCAGTTCTTC. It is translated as CASRGLAGSYNEQFF.

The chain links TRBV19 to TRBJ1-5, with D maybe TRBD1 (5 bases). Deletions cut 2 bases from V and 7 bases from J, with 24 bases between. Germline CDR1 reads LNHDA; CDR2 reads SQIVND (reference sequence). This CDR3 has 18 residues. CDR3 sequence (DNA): TGTGCCAGTAGTATAAGGGGCCTGTGGGGCCGGGTCGGGCAGCCCCAGCATTTT. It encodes CASSIRGLWGRVGQPQHF.

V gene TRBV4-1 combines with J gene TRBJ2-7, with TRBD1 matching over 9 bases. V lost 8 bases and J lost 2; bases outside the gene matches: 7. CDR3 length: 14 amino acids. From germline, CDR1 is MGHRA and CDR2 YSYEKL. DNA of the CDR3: TGCGCCAGCCGCGGACAGGGGCGAACCTACGAGCAGTACTTC. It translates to CASRGQGRTYEQYF.

CDR3 in DNA: TGTGCCAGCTCACCCGAGGCCCATGAGCAGTTCTTC. Amino acid sequence: CASSPEAHEQFF. The J gene is TRBJ2-1, the V gene TRBV18; no firm D call. The V end was cut by 3 bases, the J end by 8 bases, with 8 bases between. The CDR3 runs 12 residues. Per the germline V gene, CDR1 is KGHSH and CDR2 is LQKENI.

The CDR3 DNA sequence: TGTGCCAGCAGCCCGGGCAGGGGGATCGGTTATGGCTACACCTTC. It is translated as CASSPGRGIGYGYTF. V and J are TRBV7-9 and TRBJ1-2; 7 bases fit TRBD1. The CDR3 is made up of 15 amino acids. V gave up 5 bases and J gave up 5 bases; unmatched junction bases: 11. The V gene's germline CDR1 is SEHNR and CDR2 FQNEAQ (reference sequence).

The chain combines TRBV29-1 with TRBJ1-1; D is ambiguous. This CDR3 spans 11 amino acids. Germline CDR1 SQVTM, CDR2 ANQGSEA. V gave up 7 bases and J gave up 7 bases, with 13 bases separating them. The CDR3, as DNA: TGCAGCGGGGCACCCGAGGTTGAAGCTTTCTTT. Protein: CSGAPEVEAFF.

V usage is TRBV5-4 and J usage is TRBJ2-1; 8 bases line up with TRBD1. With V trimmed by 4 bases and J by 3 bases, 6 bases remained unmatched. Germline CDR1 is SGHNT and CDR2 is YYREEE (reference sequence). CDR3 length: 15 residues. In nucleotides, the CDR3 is TGTGCCAGCAGCCCGACAGGGGCCCGCTACAATGAGCAGTTCTTC. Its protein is CASSPTGARYNEQFF. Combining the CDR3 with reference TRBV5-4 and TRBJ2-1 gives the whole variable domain ETGVTQSPTHLIKTRGQQVTLRCSSQSGHNTVSWYQQALGQGPQFIFQYYREEENGRGNFPPRFSGLQFPNYSSELNVNALELDDSALYLCASSPTGARYNEQFFGPGTRLTVL.

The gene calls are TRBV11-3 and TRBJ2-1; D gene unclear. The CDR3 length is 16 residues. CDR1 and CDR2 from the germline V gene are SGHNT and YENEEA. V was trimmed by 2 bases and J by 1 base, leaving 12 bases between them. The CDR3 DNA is TGTGCCAGCAGCTTAACGGGCGGCGATTCCTACAATGAGCAGTTCTTC. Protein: CASSLTGGDSYNEQFF.

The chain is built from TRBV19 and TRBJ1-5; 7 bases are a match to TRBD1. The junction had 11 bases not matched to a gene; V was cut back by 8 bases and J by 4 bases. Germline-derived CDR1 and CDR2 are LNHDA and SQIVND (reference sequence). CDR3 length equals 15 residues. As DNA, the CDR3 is TGTGCCAGTGAAATACAGGGGTTCGGAAATCAGCCCCAGCATTTT. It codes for CASEIQGFGNQPQHF. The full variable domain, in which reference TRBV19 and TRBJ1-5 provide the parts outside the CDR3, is DGGITQSPKYLFRKEGQNVTLSCEQNLNHDAMYWYRQDPGQGLRLIYYSQIVNDFQKGDIAEGYSVSREKKESFPLTVTSAQKNPTAFYLCASEIQGFGNQPQHFGDGTRLSIL.

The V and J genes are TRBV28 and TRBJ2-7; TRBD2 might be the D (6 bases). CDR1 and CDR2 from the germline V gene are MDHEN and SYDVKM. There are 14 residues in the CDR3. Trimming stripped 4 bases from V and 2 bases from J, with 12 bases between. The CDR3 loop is CASSWAGKPYEQYF. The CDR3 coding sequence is TGTGCCAGCAGTTGGGCGGGGAAACCCTACGAGCAGTACTTC.

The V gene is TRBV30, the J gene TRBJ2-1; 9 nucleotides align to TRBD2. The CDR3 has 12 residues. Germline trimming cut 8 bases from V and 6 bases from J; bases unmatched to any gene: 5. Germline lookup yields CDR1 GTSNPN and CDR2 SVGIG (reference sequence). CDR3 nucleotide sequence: TGTGCCGGTAGCGGGAGAGGCAATGAGCAGTTCTTC. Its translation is CAGSGRGNEQFF.

CDR3 amino acids: CASSFVASGANVLTF. Written as DNA, the CDR3 is TGTGCCAGCAGCTTCGTCGCCTCTGGGGCCAACGTCCTGACTTTC. The J gene is TRBJ2-6, the V gene TRBV11-2; D gene unclear. This CDR3 has 15 amino acids. The germline V gene encodes CDR1 SGHAT and CDR2 FQNNGV. V shed 3 bases and J shed 0 bases, with 6 bases lying between them.